Only a few counts were recorded for the clone carrying this T cell receptor beta chain. Its antigen is undetermined. TCRdb called the 5' RACE reads again in MiXCR, with one record for every CDR3 protein. The table shows hundreds of thousands of distinct CDR3 sequences, with about 18% occurring only once. This specimen comes from a study of T-cell memory formation after mild COVID-19. The overall study: TCR clusters were largely donor specific.

This CDR3 is 16 amino acids long. The V gene's germline CDR1 is SEHNR and CDR2 FQNEAQ (reference sequence). With V trimmed by 5 bases and J by 7 bases, 7 bases remained unmatched. General study points: Certain responding clones were present in pre-infection memory, suggesting participation of cross-reactive memory. Second-wave clones reaching peak frequency on day 37 lacked confirmed SARS-CoV-2 specificity. The study found contracting CD4+ clones mainly in CM and EM and contracting CD8+ clones in EMRA.

The chain combines TRBV7-9 with TRBJ2-2, with TRBD2 identical over 13 bases. The sequencing sample was made of PBMCs or a T cell subset sorted from them (not recorded which). This clonotype originated in an adult woman who had mild COVID-19 (a few samples of this study predate the infection). Cell type and time point are not known. The CDR3 region has the DNA TGTGCCAGCAGCCCCGGACTAGCGGGAGCCCTCGGGGAGCTGTTTTTT. Amino acid sequence: CASSPGLAGALGELFF.